The 27 T cell receptor beta chains in this list originate from one sample, sequenced in a study of tumor and adjacent non-tumor tissue in lung cancer. No cell sorting was done before RNA was extracted from the tissue. The library came from three nested PCR rounds adapted from ARM-PCR protocols. TCRdb used MiXCR to reprocess the multiplex PCR reads, holding one entry per CDR3 protein. The sample holds about 110,000 distinct CDR3 sequences, around 82% seen once. The sequencing input was lung tumor tissue. These receptors were obtained from a man in his sixties or seventies with non-small cell lung cancer.

The rearrangement links TRBV6-1 to TRBJ2-7, with D possibly being TRBD1 (6 bases). The germline V gene has CDR1 MNHNS and CDR2 SASEGT. The CDR3 is 14 amino acids. CDR3 loop: CLSSGAQGIREQYF. Here the CDR3 DNA reads TGTCTCAGCAGTGGAGCACAGGGAATAAGGGAGCAGTACTTC.

With regard to this clonotype: The germline gene is not matched at one end of the junction; a read error may be the cause. The chain links TRBV6-2 or TRBV6-3 to TRBJ2-3; no clear D gene. The germline gives CDR1 MNHEY, CDR2 SVGEGT. The CDR3 totals 17 residues. The CDR3 is CASSYPMTLGHQDTQYF. The CDR3 nucleotides read TGTGCAAGCAGTTATCCGATGACATTAGGCCACCAGGATACGCAGTATTTT.

A remark on this clonotype: At one end, the junction sequence differs from germline, possibly due to a read error. The V and J genes are TRBV7-8 and TRBJ1-5, with 7 bases fitting TRBD1. From germline, CDR1 is SGHVS and CDR2 FQNEAQ. This CDR3 comprises 15 residues. This CDR3 is CASSGTVNSDQPQHF. In nucleotides, the CDR3 is TGTGCCAGCAGCGGGACAGTGAATAGCGATCAGCCCCAGCATTTT.

As concerns this clonotype: A junction end diverges from the germline sequence, so it may reflect a read error. The chain is built from TRBV29-1 and TRBJ2-3; a possible D gene is TRBD2 (6 bases). The length of the CDR3 is 14 residues. Per the germline V gene, CDR1 is SQVTM and CDR2 is ANQGSEA. For the CDR3, the DNA is TGCAGAGTTTCGGGACTGGGGGTTTCAGATACGCATAATTTT. Its protein product is CRVSGLGVSDTHNF.

This chain joins TRBV13 and TRBJ2-7; TRBD2 is a possible D gene (6 bases). Germline CDR1 PRHDT, CDR2 FYEKMQ (reference sequence). The CDR3 is 13 residues long. V was clipped by 10 bases and J by 5 bases, with 18 bases between them. The CDR3 DNA follows: TGTGCCAACGGCTTAACCACGGGGGACGAGCAGTACTTC. Its translation: CANGLTTGDEQYF.

On this clonotype: The junction differs from germline at one of its ends, possibly a read error. The rearrangement uses TRBV10-2 and TRBJ1-2, with unresolved D. Germline V lookup: CDR1 WSHSY, CDR2 SAAADI. The CDR3 is 15 residues long. The CDR3 nucleotides are TGCACCAGCAATGAGTCGAGGGATCAGAGCTATGGCTACACCTTC. Residues: CTSNESRDQSYGYTF.

Note on this clonotype: One junction end disagrees with the germline gene, perhaps due to a read error. The chain has TRBV10-3 and TRBJ2-7; either TRBD1 or TRBD2 may supply D (5 bases each). The CDR3 extends over 14 amino acids. CDR1 ENHRY and CDR2 SYGVKD come from the germline V gene. The DNA for the CDR3 is TGTGCCATCAGTGGTGCAGGGAGCCCCTACGAGCAGTCCTTC. Its translation is CAISGAGSPYEQSF.

The genes are TRBV7-9 and TRBJ2-1; D unresolved. Germline CDR1 and CDR2: SEHNR and FQNEAQ (reference sequence). Trimming took 5 bases from V and 12 from J, leaving 29 bases between them. CDR3 length: 17 amino acids. CDR3 protein: CASSEDQPLYSYDGQFF. The CDR3 DNA follows: TGTGCCAGCAGCGAAGACCAGCCTCTTTACTCCTACGATGGGCAGTTCTTC.

A word on this clonotype: Its ends do not fully match the called genes, so a read error is possible. The chain links TRBV6-2 or TRBV6-3 to TRBJ2-1, with unresolved D. CDR3 length equals 15 residues. CDR1 is MNHEY and CDR2 is SVGEGT in the germline V gene. CDR3 in amino acids: CVSSPGLDNTNEQFF. CDR3 sequence (DNA): TGTGTCAGCAGTCCGGGTCTAGACAATACCAATGAGCAGTTCTTC.

Comments on this clonotype: A read error may account for a junction end that differs from germline. The chain employs TRBV6-5 and TRBJ2-1; D not resolved. This CDR3 contains 13 residues. Germline V CDR1 and CDR2: MNHEY, SVGAGI. The CDR3 DNA reads TGTGCCAGCAGAGAGTCCGGCCTCGATGAGCAGTTCTTT. As protein: CASRESGLDEQFF.

About this clonotype itself: One junction end disagrees with the germline gene, perhaps due to a read error. CDR3 residues: CPSSLRVRDWASYNEQFF. CDR3 coding DNA: TGTCCCAGCAGCTTACGCGTGCGGGACTGGGCCTCCTACAATGAGCAGTTCTTC. The rearrangement joins TRBV11-2 to TRBJ2-1; tentative D call: TRBD2 (6 bases). CDR1 and CDR2 from the germline V gene are SGHAT and FQNNGV. The CDR3 is made up of 18 amino acids.

This clonotype was observed a single time. The CDR3 does not close with the conserved phenylalanine or tryptophan, likely indicating a read error. The J gene is TRBJ2-1, the V gene TRBV10-3; D is perhaps TRBD1 or TRBD2 (5 bases each). CDR3 length: 15 residues. With 11 bases removed from V and 6 bases from J, the gap between germline ends came to 23 bases. Looked up from germline, CDR1 is ENHRY and CDR2 is SYGVKD. The CDR3 is CAVAPTGCGTNEQFL. CDR3 bases: TGTGCCGTAGCTCCTACGGGGTGTGGGACCAATGAGCAGTTCTTA.

Notes on this clonotype: No conserved phenylalanine or tryptophan ends this CDR3, so it is likely a read error. The chain joins TRBV11-2 to TRBJ2-2; 7 nucleotides match TRBD1. The length of the CDR3 is 16 residues. In germline, CDR1 is SGHAT, CDR2 FQNNGV. This CDR3 reads CACSLVGTGVAGELFL. CDR3 DNA sequence: TGTGCGTGCAGCTTAGTGGGCACAGGGGTTGCCGGGGAGCTGTTTTTG.

As regards this clonotype: Since no conserved phenylalanine or tryptophan closes the CDR3, a read error is the likely cause. The gene calls are TRBV12-3 or TRBV12-4 and TRBJ2-1; 7 bases line up with TRBD2. After removal of 5 bases from V and 9 bases from J, the junction contained 7 bases not matched to a gene. This CDR3 spans 13 amino acids. The CDR3 region is CASSMGGSLEQFL. The CDR3 DNA follows: TGTGCCAGCAGTATGGGAGGGTCTCTTGAGCAGTTCTTA.

The V and J genes are TRBV5-6 and TRBJ2-3, with a weak D call TRBD1 (5 bases). The V gene lost 4 bases and the J gene lost 6 bases, with 12 bases spanning the gap. The CDR3 length is 13 residues. CDR1 is SGHDT, CDR2 YYEEEE, per germline. The CDR3 loop reads CASSLDTFDTQYF. The CDR3 nucleotides read TGTGCCAGCAGCCTGGACACTTTTGATACGCAGTATTTT.

This clonotype was observed many times. The V gene is TRBV12-3 or TRBV12-4, the J gene TRBJ1-2; TRBD1 might be the D (6 bases). The CDR3 runs 13 residues. Trimming stripped 3 bases from V and 4 bases from J, with 9 bases between. CDR3 in DNA: TGTGCCAGCAGTTTGACAGGAAGCTATGGCTACACCTTC. Amino acid sequence: CASSLTGSYGYTF.

Remarks on this clonotype: Likely a read error: the CDR3 ends without its conserved phenylalanine or tryptophan. This chain uses TRBV4-1 with TRBJ1-6, with D uncertain. Germline V gives CDR1 MGHRA, CDR2 YSYEKL. The CDR3 is 17 residues long. The CDR3 region is CVSSQAVSSSYNPPLHL. The DNA for the CDR3 is TGCGTCAGCAGCCAGGCCGTCAGTAGCTCCTATAATCCACCCCTCCACCTT.

As concerns this clonotype: One junction end disagrees with the germline gene, perhaps due to a read error. The rearrangement uses TRBV28 and TRBJ2-5, with a weak D call TRBD2 (6 bases). Germline values: CDR1 MDHEN, CDR2 SYDVKM. CDR3 size: 13 residues. CDR3 residues: CGSSLAETETQYF. The CDR3, as DNA: TGTGGCAGCAGTTTAGCGGAAACGGAGACCCAGTACTTC.

With regard to this clonotype: The junction shows a germline mismatch at one end, possibly a read error. This chain links TRBV28 with TRBJ1-4; perhaps TRBD1 as D (5 bases). The CDR3 sequence is 12 residues long. CDR1 and CDR2 from the germline V gene are MDHEN and SYDVKM. DNA for the CDR3: TGTGCCAGCAGTCTAGACGGGGCCCAACTATTTTTT. It specifies CASSLDGAQLFF.

As to this clonotype: Mismatch with germline at one junction end may stem from a read error. The chain uses TRBV6-1 and TRBJ2-7; D may be TRBD1 or TRBD2 (5 bases each). The CDR3 sequence is 15 residues long. CDR1 and CDR2 (germline): MNHNS, SASEGT. The CDR3 spells CASSDLGAATYEQYF. CDR3 DNA sequence: TGTGCGAGCAGTGATCTCGGGGCAGCGACCTACGAGCAGTACTTC.

This chain joins TRBV29-1 and TRBJ1-6, with D unclear. Germline CDR1 and CDR2: SQVTM and ANQGSEA. CDR3 length: 13 amino acids. Trimming cost V 5 bases and J 11 bases, with 16 bases left between them. This CDR3 is CSVTEPRDTPLHF. The CDR3, as DNA: TGCAGCGTTACAGAACCTAGGGATACACCCCTCCACTTT.

This clonotype has just one count. The junction does not match germline at one end; this may be a read error. The J gene is TRBJ2-1, the V gene TRBV6-6; 12 positions match TRBD2. The CDR3 is 15 residues long. Germline V gene sequence: CDR1 MNHNY, CDR2 SVGAGI (reference sequence). The CDR3 here is CTSDPSSGRGDEQFF. The CDR3 nucleotides read TGTACCAGCGACCCGTCTAGCGGGAGGGGGGATGAGCAGTTCTTC.

The gene calls are TRBV12-3 or TRBV12-4 and TRBJ1-3; 8 positions agree with TRBD1. The CDR3 loop spans 18 amino acids. The V segment lost 9 bases and the J segment 0 bases; nucleotides outside the gene matches: 16. The chain's CDR3 is CARSHPGTGIGSGNTIYF. The CDR3, as DNA: TGTGCCAGGAGTCATCCCGGGACAGGTATCGGCTCTGGAAACACCATATATTTT.

A remark on this clonotype: A junction end diverges from the germline sequence, so it may reflect a read error. V gene TRBV10-3 combines with J gene TRBJ2-5, with TRBD2 identical over 8 bases. Germline lookup yields CDR1 ENHRY and CDR2 SYGVKD. The CDR3 contains 19 residues. The DNA of the CDR3 is TGTGCCATCAGTGCTCGTCCTTCGACTAGCGTAATTGCGGTGGGGACCCCGTACTTC. Encoded protein: CAISARPSTSVIAVGTPYF.

Remarks on this clonotype: This may stem from a read error, because a much larger clone lies one nucleotide away. V usage is TRBV20-1 and J usage is TRBJ2-2, with unresolved D. Germline V lookup: CDR1 DFQATT, CDR2 SNEGSKA (reference sequence). The CDR3 has 14 amino acids. Trimming took 5 bases from V and 5 from J, leaving 15 bases between them. The CDR3 is CSARSGWGTGELFF. CDR3 bases: TGCAGTGCTCGGAGTGGGTGGGGAACCGGGGAGCTGTTTTTT.

As regards this clonotype: A junction end diverges from the germline sequence, so it may reflect a read error. The CDR3 DNA follows: TGTGCCAGCAGCCCGGGCGGTTGGTCCTACGAGCAGTTTTTC. Translation gives CASSPGGWSYEQFF. The chain combines TRBV5-6 with TRBJ2-7, with D hard to call. Looked up from germline, CDR1 is SGHDT and CDR2 is YYEEEE. The CDR3 is made up of 14 amino acids.

The chain is built from TRBV29-1 and TRBJ2-1; D not certain. Germline V gives CDR1 SQVTM, CDR2 ANQGSEA. V dropped 2 bases and J dropped 8 bases, with 22 bases sitting between them. The CDR3 is 16 residues long. In DNA, the CDR3 is TGCAGCGTTGAACTCTATGACAACTGGATGGACGATGAGCAGTTCTTC. Its translation: CSVELYDNWMDDEQFF.